These 20 T cell receptor beta chains originate from one sample sequenced in a study of OX40 agonist ivuxolimab in advanced cancers. Assay used: immunoSEQ multiplex PCR; TCRdb lists only in-frame clones, some missing. The profile covers under 65,000 clones, with 75% to 90% appearing a single time and about a tenth taken by the ten largest. Sequencing used CD4+ or CD8+ T cells sorted from blood, obtained in a trial of the OX40 agonist ivuxolimab. These receptors came from an adult with an advanced solid tumor such as melanoma, head and neck, liver or kidney cancer.

The chain recombines TRBV6-6 with TRBJ1-6, with TRBD1 matching over 7 bases. V lost 6 bases, J lost 9 bases, and 8 bases stayed unmatched. The germline V gene encodes CDR1 MNHNY and CDR2 SVGAGI (reference sequence). The CDR3 is 14 residues long. CDR3 in amino acids: CASSRDRVASPLHF. In DNA, the CDR3 is TGTGCCAGCAGCCGAGACAGGGTGGCTTCACCCCTCCACTTT.

The chain has TRBV12-1 and TRBJ2-7; no DNA check was done on the table's D call, TRBD2. TRBV12-1 is assigned pseudogene status. The CDR3 is made up of 18 amino acids. The CDR3 DNA reads TGTGCCAGCAGCTTTGCACTAGCGGGACCTCTTTCCTCCTACGAGCAGTACTTC. It yields the protein CASSFALAGPLSSYEQYF.

The CDR3 nucleotides read TGTGCCAGCAGGTATGGGTTGGACAATGAGCAGTTCTTC. It is translated as CASRYGLDNEQFF. V and J are TRBV5-4 and TRBJ2-1; D call uncertain. V gave up 5 bases and J gave up 5 bases, with 11 bases separating them. Germline CDR1 SGHNT, CDR2 YYREEE (reference sequence). CDR3 length: 13 residues.

The rearrangement joins TRBV10-3 to TRBJ2-7; 7 bases agree with TRBD2. Germline CDR1 is ENHRY and CDR2 is SYGVKD. V was clipped by 6 bases and J by 0 bases; unmatched bases: 5. CDR3 size: 14 residues. The CDR3 bases are TGTGCCATCAGATCTAGCGGTCCCTCCTACGAGCAGTACTTC. Translated, it gives CAIRSSGPSYEQYF.

The V gene is TRBV18, the J gene TRBJ1-2, with TRBD1 matching 12 bases. CDR1 KGHSH and CDR2 LQKENI come from the germline V gene. CDR3 size: 16 residues. Trimming removed 2 bases from V and 3 bases from J; junction bases left unmatched: 4. In DNA form, the CDR3 reads TGTGCCAGCTCACCAAGGGGACAGGGGGCCCACTATGGCTACACCTTC. Amino acids: CASSPRGQGAHYGYTF. Full variable domain (outside the CDR3, taken from reference TRBV18 and TRBJ1-2): NAGVMQNPRHLVRRRGQEARLRCSPMKGHSHVYWYRQLPEEGLKFMVYLQKENIIDESGMPKERFSAEFPKEGPSILRIQQVVRGDSAAYFCASSPRGQGAHYGYTFGSGTRLTVV.

The chain recombines TRBV19 with TRBJ2-5; 8 nucleotides line up with TRBD1. Per the germline V gene, CDR1 is LNHDA and CDR2 is SQIVND (reference sequence). V gave up 7 bases and J gave up 5 bases; unmatched junction bases: 12. This CDR3 is 15 amino acids long. CDR3: CASNRIQQGEETQYF. Written as DNA, the CDR3 is TGTGCCAGTAACCGGATCCAACAGGGGGAGGAGACCCAGTACTTC.

The rearrangement uses TRBV9 and TRBJ2-3; perhaps TRBD2 as D (5 bases). Trimming removed 0 bases from V and 5 bases from J, with 13 bases in between. Germline loops: CDR1 SGDLS, CDR2 YYNGEE. The CDR3 covers 15 residues. The CDR3 loop reads CASSVATTAGDTQYF. The CDR3 DNA reads TGTGCCAGCAGCGTAGCGACTACCGCCGGAGATACGCAGTATTTT.

This chain connects TRBV18 to TRBJ2-7, with TRBD2 matching over 7 bases. J lost 1 base, V lost 6 bases, and 9 bases had no gene match. Germline lookup yields CDR1 KGHSH and CDR2 LQKENI. The CDR3 runs 15 residues. The CDR3 reads CASSGGKRLSYEQYF. The CDR3 region has the DNA TGTGCCAGCTCGGGGGGGAAACGCCTTTCCTACGAGCAGTACTTC.

The chain employs TRBV19 and TRBJ1-4; TRBD1 might be the D (5 bases). The CDR3 is made up of 16 amino acids. Germline CDR1 reads LNHDA; CDR2 reads SQIVND (reference sequence). Trimming removed 4 bases at V and 0 bases at J, with 12 bases between. The CDR3 bases are TGTGCCAGTAGTAGAAACACAGGTGCAACTAATGAAAAACTGTTTTTT. Translation gives CASSRNTGATNEKLFF.

This clone was picked up one time. This chain connects TRBV7-2 to TRBJ2-1; 12 bases map to TRBD2. With V trimmed by 5 bases and J by 4 bases, 9 bases remained unmatched. This CDR3 region has 17 residues. Germline V lookup: CDR1 SGHTA, CDR2 FQGNSA. The CDR3 loop is CASSLQAGTSGYNEQFF. CDR3 DNA sequence: TGTGCCAGCAGCCTACAAGCCGGGACTAGCGGGTACAATGAGCAGTTCTTC.

The chain combines TRBV14 with TRBJ2-1; D assignment may be TRBD1 or TRBD2 (6 bases each). The CDR3 spans 17 residues. CDR1 and CDR2 (germline): SGHDN, FVKESK. Deletions cut 1 base from V and 0 bases from J, with 13 bases between. The CDR3 sequence is CASSQGRGRPSYNEQFF. In DNA, the CDR3 is TGTGCCAGCAGCCAAGGTAGGGGGAGGCCCTCCTACAATGAGCAGTTCTTC.

This sequence joins TRBV7-9 and TRBJ1-2; possibly TRBD1 for D (6 bases). Trimming removed 3 bases at V and 7 bases at J, with 12 bases between. The CDR3 runs 13 residues. CDR1 SEHNR and CDR2 FQNEAQ come from the germline V gene (reference sequence). CDR3: CASSLVGGGGYTF. In nucleotides, the CDR3 is TGTGCCAGCAGCTTGGTAGGGGGAGGTGGCTACACCTTC.

The chain is built from TRBV18 and TRBJ1-5, with no clear D. Trimming took 2 bases from V and 11 from J, leaving 10 bases between them. The CDR3 covers 12 residues. Germline CDR1 and CDR2: KGHSH and LQKENI. The DNA of the CDR3 is TGTGCCAGCTCACCAGGGCAAGAGGCCCAGCATTTT. Its translation: CASSPGQEAQHF.

V is TRBV30 and J is TRBJ2-5; D ambiguous. Trimming left V 3 bases short and J 2 bases short, with 7 bases between. CDR1 GTSNPN and CDR2 SVGIG come from the germline V gene (reference sequence). The CDR3 contains 12 residues. CDR3 sequence (DNA): TGTGCCTGGAGCGGGCCTCAAGAGACCCAGTACTTC. It specifies CAWSGPQETQYF.

The CDR3 DNA reads as TGTGCCAGCAGCTTATTAGGTGGGGGCCTTAGGGATGAGCAGTTCTTC. It specifies CASSLLGGGLRDEQFF. This chain uses TRBV7-2 with TRBJ2-1, with D tentatively TRBD1 (6 bases). Trimming took off 2 bases at V and 8 bases at J, with 19 bases between the two ends. Germline V lookup: CDR1 SGHTA, CDR2 FQGNSA. The CDR3 has 16 amino acids. The full variable domain, rest sourced from reference TRBV7-2 and TRBJ2-1, is GAGVSQSPSNKVTEKGKDVELRCDPISGHTALYWYRQSLGQGLEFLIYFQGNSAPDKSGLPSDRFSAERTGGSVSTLTIQRTQQEDSAVYLCASSLLGGGLRDEQFFGPGTRLTVL.

This clone appeared once. The rearrangement uses TRBV30 and TRBJ2-3; TRBD1 might be the D (7 bases). Trimming stripped 4 bases from V and 0 bases from J, with 14 bases between. This CDR3 region has 15 residues. The germline gives CDR1 GTSNPN, CDR2 SVGIG (reference sequence). The CDR3 loop is CAWKRGDSSTDTQYF. The CDR3 region has the DNA TGTGCCTGGAAGAGGGGGGACAGTAGCACAGATACGCAGTATTTT.

The chain has TRBV19 and TRBJ2-3; perhaps TRBD1 as D (6 bases). The germline V gene has CDR1 LNHDA and CDR2 SQIVND (reference sequence). The CDR3 length is 13 residues. The V end lost 2 bases, the J end lost 4 bases, and 7 bases lay between the germline ends. CDR3 amino acids: CASSIQGSDTQYF. As DNA, the CDR3 is TGTGCCAGTAGTATACAGGGGTCAGATACGCAGTATTTT.

The chain links TRBV6-6 to TRBJ2-5; 12 nucleotides agree with TRBD1. Germline lookup yields CDR1 MNHNY and CDR2 SVGAGI (reference sequence). The CDR3 contains 14 residues. V lost 5 bases and J lost 4; bases outside the gene matches: 2. The CDR3 sequence: CASSRDRGRETQYF. The DNA of the CDR3 is TGTGCCAGCAGTCGGGACAGGGGGCGAGAGACCCAGTACTTC.

The CDR3 sequence: CASTLEGREGEKLFF. CDR3 nucleotides: TGTGCCAGCACTCTAGAGGGCAGGGAGGGCGAAAAACTGTTTTTT. This chain uses TRBV9 with TRBJ1-4; weak D call: TRBD1 (5 bases). The CDR3 totals 15 residues. V lost 6 bases to trimming and J lost 8 bases, with 20 bases between them. Per the germline V gene, CDR1 is SGDLS and CDR2 is YYNGEE.

The chain has TRBV4-2 and TRBJ2-7, with TRBD2 matching over 8 bases. Germline V gives CDR1 LGHNA, CDR2 YNFKEQ. V gave up 0 bases and J gave up 2 bases; unmatched junction bases: 9. This CDR3 region has 17 residues. CDR3 sequence (DNA): TGTGCCAGCAGCCAAGATGGCCTAGCGGGCTTTGCCTACGAGCAGTACTTC. This encodes CASSQDGLAGFAYEQYF.